This entry lists 26 T cell receptor beta chains sequenced from one sample in a study of cytomegalovirus exposure and HLA in healthy donors. PCR used 60 Vbeta primers and 13 Jbeta primers. Sequenced by immunoSEQ multiplex PCR; TCRdb stores in-frame clones only, minus some. This repertoire includes 100,000 to 150,000 clones. Sequenced sample: PBMCs. Every receptor here comes from a woman in her thirties or forties in good health and CMV-seropositive.

The chain uses TRBV10-3 and TRBJ2-1, with 7 bases that match TRBD2. The CDR3 totals 14 residues. The trim removed 5 bases at V and 8 bases at J, leaving 9 bases unmatched. Germline CDR1 and CDR2: ENHRY and SYGVKD. CDR3 in DNA: TGTGCCATCAGTTTAAACCGGGGGGAGGATGAGCAGTTCTTC. This codes for CAISLNRGEDEQFF.

V is TRBV19 and J is TRBJ2-7; the D gene is possibly TRBD1 (6 bases). Looked up from germline, CDR1 is LNHDA and CDR2 is SQIVND (reference sequence). The V and J ends lost 9 bases and 3 bases respectively, with 15 bases between them. The CDR3 contains 13 residues. CDR3 loop: CASRKTGVYEQYF. For the CDR3, the DNA is TGTGCCAGCCGGAAGACAGGCGTCTACGAGCAGTACTTC.

The V and J genes are TRBV2 and TRBJ2-3; 10 positions match TRBD2. CDR3 length equals 17 residues. V lost 4 bases and J lost 1; bases outside the gene matches: 8. Germline V gives CDR1 SNHLY, CDR2 FYNNEI. CDR3 residues: CASSVLHLAGGTDTQYF. CDR3 nucleotide sequence: TGTGCCAGCAGTGTCCTCCATCTAGCGGGAGGCACAGATACGCAGTATTTT.

The chain uses TRBV6-1 and TRBJ1-1; 7 bases map to TRBD1. V lost 7 bases and J lost 5; bases outside the gene matches: 10. In germline, CDR1 is MNHNS, CDR2 SASEGT. This CDR3 region has 14 residues. The CDR3 loop reads CASIVDRVVTEAFF. CDR3 sequence (DNA): TGTGCCAGCATCGTCGACAGGGTGGTTACTGAAGCTTTCTTT.

The rearrangement uses TRBV7-2 and TRBJ2-5, with TRBD2 matching over 7 bases. Germline values: CDR1 SGHTA, CDR2 FQGNSA. This CDR3 is built from 15 residues. With 3 bases clipped from V and 4 bases from J, the junction kept 8 bases outside the gene matches. CDR3 nucleotides: TGTGCCAGCAGCTTCGGAGGGAGGGTAGGAGAGACCCAGTACTTC. Translation gives CASSFGGRVGETQYF.

The V gene is TRBV6-1, the J gene TRBJ2-3, with TRBD1 as a possible D gene (5 bases). Between the trimmed V and J ends, which lost 3 bases and 8 bases, there was a span of 15 bases. Germline CDR1 MNHNS, CDR2 SASEGT. The CDR3 length is 14 residues. The DNA for the CDR3 is TGTGCCAGCAGTGACCAGGGCCCGTGGGGTACGCAGTATTTT. This encodes CASSDQGPWGTQYF.

The chain combines TRBV5-6 with TRBJ2-5; D perhaps matches TRBD1 (5 bases). The J call could be wrong; TRBJ2-7 is a better fit for the DNA end. Germline CDR1 reads SGHDT; CDR2 reads YYEEEE. This CDR3 spans 14 amino acids. The CDR3, as DNA: TGTGCCAGCAGCCAACAGGTAAACCACTACGAGCAGTACTTC. Its translation is CASSQQVNHYEQYF.

The chain carries TRBV7-3 and TRBJ2-3, with D possibly TRBD2 on 6 matching bases. Germline V gene lookup returns CDR1 SGHTA and CDR2 FQGTGA. The CDR3 runs 15 residues. Deletions cut 2 bases from V and 2 bases from J, with 11 bases between. The CDR3: CASSLVRRDTDTQYF. For the CDR3, the DNA is TGTGCCAGCAGCTTAGTGCGGAGGGACACAGATACGCAGTATTTT.

This chain connects TRBV27 to TRBJ2-7, with D maybe TRBD2 (5 bases). The DNA end favors TRBJ2-5, so the J call may be wrong. This CDR3 is built from 13 residues. Germline V gives CDR1 MNHEY, CDR2 SMNVEV (reference sequence). This chain's CDR3 is CASSLHGEETQYF. CDR3 bases: TGTGCCAGCAGTTTGCACGGGGAAGAGACCCAGTACTTC.

The rearrangement links TRBV2 to TRBJ1-4; TRBD1 agrees at 8 bases. Germline V gene data show CDR1 as SNHLY and CDR2 as FYNNEI. The CDR3 consists of 14 residues. Losses at the gene ends were 7 bases for V and 8 bases for J; bases not matched to a gene: 9. The CDR3 reads CASINDRGGEKLFF. In nucleotides, the CDR3 is TGTGCCAGCATCAACGACAGGGGTGGGGAAAAACTGTTTTTT.

This chain joins TRBV7-3 and TRBJ2-2; 14 bases are shared with TRBD2. The germline CDR1 and CDR2 sequences are SGHTA and FQGTGA. The CDR3 runs to 17 residues. After removal of 4 bases from V and 2 bases from J, the junction contained 3 bases not matched to a gene. The CDR3 DNA sequence: TGTGCCAGCAGCTCGGGACTAGCGGGAGTTAACACCGGGGAGCTGTTTTTT. Protein sequence: CASSSGLAGVNTGELFF.

The chain has TRBV5-1 and TRBJ1-1; possibly TRBD1 for D (5 bases). CDR3 length: 15 residues. Germline CDR1 and CDR2: SGHRS and YFSETQ. The ends were cut back, 2 bases at V and 1 base at J, with 12 bases in the middle. The CDR3 bases are TGCGCCAGCAGCTTACCGACAGCGCAGAACACTGAAGCTTTCTTT. Protein product: CASSLPTAQNTEAFF.

The chain uses TRBV4-1 and TRBJ1-5; D might be TRBD1 (5 bases). CDR3 size: 16 residues. The ends were cut back, 4 bases at V and 1 base at J, with 14 bases in the middle. Germline V gives CDR1 MGHRA, CDR2 YSYEKL. The CDR3 bases are TGCGCCAGCAGCCCCCTCGTGCAGGGCAGCAATCAGCCCCAGCATTTT. The encoded protein is CASSPLVQGSNQPQHF.

Note on this clone: This likely comes from a read error, as the CDR3 has no conserved phenylalanine or tryptophan at its end. The chain carries TRBV7-2 and TRBJ2-7; TRBD1 matches 7 bases. The ends lost 5 bases at V and 0 bases at J; junction bases unmatched: 4. The V gene's germline CDR1 is SGHTA and CDR2 FQGNSA. The CDR3 runs 14 residues. CDR3 sequence: CASSRDSFSYEQYS. The CDR3 DNA reads as TGTGCCAGCAGCCGGGACAGTTTCTCCTACGAGCAGTACTCC.

V usage is TRBV2 and J usage is TRBJ2-2; possible D gene TRBD1, 5 bases. CDR1 is SNHLY and CDR2 is FYNNEI in the germline V gene. Trimming pared 8 bases from V and 4 bases from J, leaving 14 bases between. CDR3 length: 14 residues. CDR3 in amino acids: CASQGVRGTGELFF. The CDR3, as DNA: TGTGCCAGCCAAGGGGTACGAGGCACCGGGGAGCTGTTTTTT.

The chain carries TRBV25-1 and TRBJ2-1; D gene unclear. In germline, CDR1 is MGHDK, CDR2 SYGVNS. The CDR3 is made up of 13 amino acids. V lost 3 bases, J lost 6 bases, and 9 bases lay in between. This chain's CDR3 is CASSEVNGNEQFF. In nucleotides, the CDR3 is TGTGCCAGCAGTGAGGTGAACGGCAATGAGCAGTTCTTC.

As regards this clone: Other DNA sequences from this sample encode an identical CDR3 as well. The chain couples TRBV9 to TRBJ1-5; D may be TRBD1 (5 bases). This CDR3 has 16 amino acids. Trimming took off 0 bases at V and 0 bases at J, with 10 bases between the two ends. From germline, CDR1 is SGDLS and CDR2 YYNGEE. The CDR3 DNA reads TGTGCCAGCAGCGTAGGTACAGGCGATAGCAATCAGCCCCAGCATTTT. It specifies CASSVGTGDSNQPQHF.

J is TRBJ1-5 and V is TRBV6-1; maybe TRBD1 (5 bases). This CDR3 comprises 13 residues. The germline gives CDR1 MNHNS, CDR2 SASEGT. The germline V and J ends were trimmed by 8 bases and 1 base, with 9 bases remaining between them. The CDR3 loop reads CASYSGSNQPQHF. CDR3 DNA sequence: TGTGCCAGCTATTCAGGGAGCAATCAGCCCCAGCATTTT.

The gene calls are TRBV18 and TRBJ1-3, with D maybe TRBD1 (6 bases). The germline V and J ends were trimmed by 1 base and 4 bases, with 14 bases remaining between them. The CDR3 is 16 amino acids. Germline V lookup: CDR1 KGHSH, CDR2 LQKENI. CDR3 region: CASSPLPPQGGNTIYF. CDR3 in DNA: TGTGCCAGCTCACCACTGCCTCCCCAGGGGGGAAACACCATATATTTT.

The chain employs TRBV29-1 and TRBJ2-6; 12 nucleotides match TRBD1. The CDR3 extends over 17 amino acids. Looked up from germline, CDR1 is SQVTM and CDR2 is ANQGSEA. The V segment lost 5 bases and the J segment 3 bases; nucleotides outside the gene matches: 8. For the CDR3, the DNA is TGCAGCGTTTATGCCGGGACAGGGGGCTTTGGGGCCAACGTCCTGACTTTC. This translates into CSVYAGTGGFGANVLTF.

This chain connects TRBV11-2 to TRBJ1-2; D unclear. Germline V gene sequence: CDR1 SGHAT, CDR2 FQNNGV. Deletions cut 0 bases from V and 6 bases from J, with 11 bases between. The CDR3 runs to 14 residues. CDR3 DNA sequence: TGTGCCAGCAGCTTAGATCGTCTCCCTGATGGCTACACCTTC. This gives the protein CASSLDRLPDGYTF.

The rearrangement uses TRBV28 and TRBJ2-5; 7 bases map to TRBD2. This CDR3 comprises 17 residues. CDR1 and CDR2 (germline): MDHEN, SYDVKM. V lost 6 bases and J lost 3; bases outside the gene matches: 16. This CDR3 reads CASSSLGREYTKETQYF. CDR3 bases: TGTGCCAGCAGCTCGTTAGGGCGGGAGTACACAAAAGAGACCCAGTACTTC.

In DNA form, the CDR3 reads TGTGCCAGCAGCGTAGGGGGGTTAGCGGGTTACAATGAGCAGTTCTTC. Translated, it gives CASSVGGLAGYNEQFF. The chain has TRBV9 and TRBJ2-1; TRBD2 matches 7 bases. V was pared by 0 bases and J by 4 bases, with 7 bases of the junction left unmatched. This CDR3 is 16 amino acids long. Germline loops: CDR1 SGDLS, CDR2 YYNGEE.

This chain joins TRBV6-1 and TRBJ2-1; tentatively, D is TRBD2 (6 bases). The CDR3 sequence is 13 residues long. In germline, CDR1 is MNHNS, CDR2 SASEGT. V was pared by 4 bases and J by 10 bases, with 14 bases between. The CDR3 here is CASSVPGVGEQFF. CDR3 nucleotide sequence: TGTGCCAGCAGTGTGCCGGGAGTAGGGGAGCAGTTCTTC.

J is TRBJ1-1 and V is TRBV5-4, with TRBD1 matching over 7 bases. This CDR3 spans 17 amino acids. The V gene end was trimmed by 1 base and the J gene end by 1 base; junction bases not matched to a gene: 10. In germline, CDR1 is SGHNT, CDR2 YYREEE (reference sequence). For the CDR3, the DNA is TGTGCCAGCAGCTTGCCCTGGGACAGCCCGGGGAACACTGAAGCTTTCTTT. Protein product: CASSLPWDSPGNTEAFF.

The chain has TRBV19 and TRBJ2-7; 11 positions match TRBD2. In germline, CDR1 is LNHDA, CDR2 SQIVND (reference sequence). The length of the CDR3 is 15 residues. V lost 5 bases, J lost 1 base, and 4 bases stayed unmatched. The chain's CDR3 is CASSVTSGISYEQYF. The CDR3 DNA reads as TGTGCCAGTAGTGTGACTAGCGGGATTTCCTACGAGCAGTACTTC.